The following is a T cell receptor beta chain sequence with its context. The sample comes from a study of blood T cell repertoires in COVID-19. Across the whole study: There were acute and convalescent COVID-19 samples, and they came from the United States, Italy and Spain. The cDNA or gDNA used as material had been derived from T cells, B-cell-depleted T cells, or PBMCs.

Germline V gene data show CDR1 as KGHSH and CDR2 as LQKENI. Trimming pared 2 bases from V and 3 bases from J, leaving 8 bases between. This CDR3 has 14 residues. As handled by the study authors: The authors estimated nucleated cell counts from reference gene primer amplification. TCRdb's copy holds only in-frame clones and misses some; the assay was immunoSEQ multiplex PCR. That table gives V, J and clone size, and the DNA gave D and trimming. The repertoire holds 100,000 to 140,000 clones, with 80% as singletons. Input material: peripheral blood. The sequence came from a man aged 70-80 years with acute or convalescent COVID-19. The gene calls are TRBV18 and TRBJ2-1; D gene unclear. CDR3: CASSPETVYNEQFF. CDR3 nucleotides: TGTGCCAGCTCACCAGAAACAGTCTACAATGAGCAGTTCTTC. The variable domain in full, completed from reference TRBV18 and TRBJ2-1, reads NAGVMQNPRHLVRRRGQEARLRCSPMKGHSHVYWYRQLPEEGLKFMVYLQKENIIDESGMPKERFSAEFPKEGPSILRIQQVVRGDSAAYFCASSPETVYNEQFFGPGTRLTVL.